Presented here are 5 T cell receptor beta chains from one specimen sequenced in a study of blood T cell repertoires in COVID-19. TCRdb's copy holds only in-frame clones and misses some; the assay was immunoSEQ multiplex PCR. The sample has around 180,000 clones, approximately 87% seen once. The material sequenced was peripheral blood. These TCRs come from a person between 65 and 79 years old with COVID-19, enrolled during active disease.

The chain uses TRBV7-2 and TRBJ1-5; TRBD1 is a possible D gene (6 bases). The CDR3 covers 15 residues. The V end was cut by 4 bases, the J end by 0 bases, with 10 bases between. Germline CDR1 and CDR2: SGHTA and FQGNSA. The CDR3, as DNA: TGTGCCAGCAGCTCGACAGGTTATAGCAATCAGCCCCAGCATTTT. Its protein is CASSSTGYSNQPQHF.

The rearrangement links TRBV28 to TRBJ2-7; 7 bases fit TRBD2. CDR1 is MDHEN and CDR2 is SYDVKM in the germline V gene. V lost 8 bases, J lost 4 bases, and 2 bases stayed unmatched. The CDR3 is 11 residues long. The CDR3 DNA reads TGTGCCAGCGGGCGGGGGTACGAGCAGTACTTC. Translating gives CASGRGYEQYF.

This chain uses TRBV5-6 with TRBJ2-7; possible D gene TRBD2, 5 bases. The germline V and J ends were trimmed by 4 bases and 1 base, with 15 bases remaining between them. Germline V lookup: CDR1 SGHDT, CDR2 YYEEEE. This CDR3 is 15 amino acids long. The CDR3 DNA sequence: TGTGCCAGCAGCACCTTCGGAGGCACGTCCTACGAGCAGTACTTC. It is translated as CASSTFGGTSYEQYF.

V gene TRBV7-9 combines with J gene TRBJ2-5; 7 bases agree with TRBD1. The trim removed 3 bases at V and 5 bases at J, leaving 9 bases unmatched. The CDR3 spans 15 residues. Germline V gene sequence: CDR1 SEHNR, CDR2 FQNEAQ (reference sequence). The CDR3 DNA reads as TGTGCCAGCAGCTTTCGGACAGGACGGCGGGAGACCCAGTACTTC. Translating gives CASSFRTGRRETQYF.

CDR3 sequence: CASSPAGGTTGQYF. Written as DNA, the CDR3 is TGTGCCAGCAGCCCAGCGGGAGGTACAACTGGGCAGTACTTC. V and J are TRBV14 and TRBJ2-7; 9 nucleotides match TRBD2. The V gene end was trimmed by 4 bases and the J gene end by 9 bases; junction bases not matched to a gene: 10. The CDR3 spans 14 residues. CDR1 is SGHDN and CDR2 is FVKESK in the germline V gene. Supplemented by reference TRBV14 and TRBJ2-7, the full variable domain reads EAGVTQFPSHSVIEKGQTVTLRCDPISGHDNLYWYRRVMGKEIKFLLHFVKESKQDESGMPNNRFLAERTGGTYSTLKVQPAELEDSGVYFCASSPAGGTTGQYFGPGTRLTVT.